This TCR beta chain was identified in a study of human T cells and chemical hapten exposure. Study in general: Per-sample TCR yields varied mainly from small pooled library volume differences.

Trimming shortened V by 5 bases and J by 4 bases, and 8 bases separated the two germline ends. Germline CDR1 and CDR2: LNHDA and SQIVND (reference sequence). This CDR3 is 12 amino acids long. TCRdb re-called the RACE reads with MiXCR, one entry per CDR3 protein. The table has fewer than 60,000 distinct CDR3 sequences, about 11% seen once; the top ten hold around 4.1%. Time point defined: pre-sensitization, week 0. The treatment here: therapeutic diphenylcyclopropenone sensitization with weekly scalp DPC. Alopecia patients between 18 and 70 years old and suitable for DPC were used as donors. The receptor comes from a woman between 35 and 50 years old with alopecia areata. Some clones in this sample may be carry-over from other donors' samples. V is TRBV19 and J is TRBJ2-5; no definite D call. Here the sequenced sample was whole blood, taken in connection with sensitization to the hapten diphenylcyclopropenone (DPC). The CDR3 loop is CASSFLGETQYF. In DNA form, the CDR3 reads TGTGCCAGTAGTTTCCTAGGAGAGACCCAGTACTTC.